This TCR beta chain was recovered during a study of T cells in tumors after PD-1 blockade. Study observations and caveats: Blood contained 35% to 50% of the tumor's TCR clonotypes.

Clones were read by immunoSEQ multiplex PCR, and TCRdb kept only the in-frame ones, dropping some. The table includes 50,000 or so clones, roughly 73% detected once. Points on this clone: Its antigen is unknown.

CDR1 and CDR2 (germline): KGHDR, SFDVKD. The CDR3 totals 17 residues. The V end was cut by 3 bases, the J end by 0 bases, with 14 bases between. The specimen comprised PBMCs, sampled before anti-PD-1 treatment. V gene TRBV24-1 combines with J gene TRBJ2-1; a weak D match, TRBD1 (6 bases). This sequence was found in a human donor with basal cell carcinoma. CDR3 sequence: CATSDPWTASSYNEQFF. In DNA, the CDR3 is TGTGCCACCAGTGATCCATGGACAGCGAGCTCCTACAATGAGCAGTTCTTC.